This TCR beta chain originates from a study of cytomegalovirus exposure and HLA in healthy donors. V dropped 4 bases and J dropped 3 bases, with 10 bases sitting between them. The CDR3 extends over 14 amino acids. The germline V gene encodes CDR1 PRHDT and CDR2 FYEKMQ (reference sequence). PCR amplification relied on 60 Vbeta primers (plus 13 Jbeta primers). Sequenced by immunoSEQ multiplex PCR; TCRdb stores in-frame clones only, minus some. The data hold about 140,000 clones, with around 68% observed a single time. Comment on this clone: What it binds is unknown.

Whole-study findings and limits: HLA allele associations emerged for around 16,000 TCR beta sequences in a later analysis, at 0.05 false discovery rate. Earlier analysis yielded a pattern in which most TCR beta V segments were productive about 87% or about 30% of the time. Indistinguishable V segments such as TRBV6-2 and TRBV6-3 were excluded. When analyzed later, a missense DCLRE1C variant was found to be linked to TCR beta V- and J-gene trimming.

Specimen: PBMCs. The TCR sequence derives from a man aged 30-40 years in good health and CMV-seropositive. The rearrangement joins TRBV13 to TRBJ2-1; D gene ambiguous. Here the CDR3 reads CASSSPGIYNEQFF. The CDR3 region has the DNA TGTGCCAGCAGCTCCCCTGGCATCTACAATGAGCAGTTCTTC.